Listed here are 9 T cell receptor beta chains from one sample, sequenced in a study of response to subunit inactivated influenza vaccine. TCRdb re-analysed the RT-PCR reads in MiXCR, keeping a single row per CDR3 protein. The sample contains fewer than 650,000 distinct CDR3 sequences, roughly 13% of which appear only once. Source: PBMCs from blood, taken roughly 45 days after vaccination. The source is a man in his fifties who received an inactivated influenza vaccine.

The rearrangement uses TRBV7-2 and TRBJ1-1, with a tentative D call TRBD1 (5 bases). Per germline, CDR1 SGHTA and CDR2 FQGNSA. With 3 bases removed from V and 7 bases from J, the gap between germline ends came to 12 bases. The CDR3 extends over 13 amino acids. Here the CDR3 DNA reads TGTGCCAGCAGCTTTCAGGGTAAGGGTGAAGCTTTCTTT. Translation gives CASSFQGKGEAFF.

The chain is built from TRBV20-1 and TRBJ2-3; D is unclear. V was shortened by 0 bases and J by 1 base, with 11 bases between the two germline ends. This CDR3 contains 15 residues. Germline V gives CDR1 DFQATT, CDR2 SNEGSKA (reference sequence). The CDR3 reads CSARDGWWGTDTQYF. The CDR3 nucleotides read TGCAGTGCTAGAGATGGATGGTGGGGCACAGATACGCAGTATTTT.

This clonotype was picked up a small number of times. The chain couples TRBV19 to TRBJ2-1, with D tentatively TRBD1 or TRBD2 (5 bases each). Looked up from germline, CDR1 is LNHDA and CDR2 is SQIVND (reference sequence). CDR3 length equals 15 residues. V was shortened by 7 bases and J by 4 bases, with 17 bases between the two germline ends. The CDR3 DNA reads TGTGCCAGTAAAATTCCGGGACCTCTATACAATGAGCAGTTCTTC. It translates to CASKIPGPLYNEQFF.

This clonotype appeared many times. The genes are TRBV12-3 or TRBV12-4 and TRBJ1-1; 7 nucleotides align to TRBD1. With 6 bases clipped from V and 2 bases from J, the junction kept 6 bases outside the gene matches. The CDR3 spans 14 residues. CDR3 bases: TGTGCCAGCAGAAAGGGACAGACAAACACTGAAGCTTTCTTT. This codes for CASRKGQTNTEAFF.

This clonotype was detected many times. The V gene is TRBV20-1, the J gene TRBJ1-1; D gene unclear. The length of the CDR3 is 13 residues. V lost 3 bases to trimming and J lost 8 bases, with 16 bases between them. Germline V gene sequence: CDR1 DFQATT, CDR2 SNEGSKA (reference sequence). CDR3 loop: CSARSRAGIEAFF. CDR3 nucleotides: TGCAGTGCTAGGTCCCGGGCGGGGATCGAAGCTTTCTTT.

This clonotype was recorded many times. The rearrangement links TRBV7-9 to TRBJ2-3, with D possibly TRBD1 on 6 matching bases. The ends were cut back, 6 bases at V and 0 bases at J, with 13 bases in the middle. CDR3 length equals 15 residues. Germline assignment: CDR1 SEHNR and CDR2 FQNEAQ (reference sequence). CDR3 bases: TGTGCCAGCAGAGGCGACAGGTCTAGCACAGATACGCAGTATTTT. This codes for CASRGDRSSTDTQYF.

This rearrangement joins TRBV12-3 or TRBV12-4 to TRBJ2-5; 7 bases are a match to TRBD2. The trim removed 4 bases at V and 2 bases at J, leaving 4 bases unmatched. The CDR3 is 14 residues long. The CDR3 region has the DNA TGTGCCAGCAGTTCCGCGGGGGTGCAAGAGACCCAGTACTTC. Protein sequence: CASSSAGVQETQYF.

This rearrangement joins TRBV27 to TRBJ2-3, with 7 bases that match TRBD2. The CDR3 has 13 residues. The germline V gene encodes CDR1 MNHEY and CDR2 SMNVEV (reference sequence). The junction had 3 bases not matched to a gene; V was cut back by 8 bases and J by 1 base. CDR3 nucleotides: TGTGCCAGCGTACGGGGGGGCACAGATACGCAGTATTTT. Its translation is CASVRGGTDTQYF.

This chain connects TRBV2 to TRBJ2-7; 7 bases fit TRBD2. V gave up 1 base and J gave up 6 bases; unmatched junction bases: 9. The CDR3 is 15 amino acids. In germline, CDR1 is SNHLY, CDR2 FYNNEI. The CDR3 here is CASSEGGGTGSEQYF. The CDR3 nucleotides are TGTGCCAGCAGTGAAGGGGGAGGGACGGGTTCCGAGCAGTACTTC.